The present TCR beta chain was sequenced within a study of response to subunit inactivated influenza vaccine (dated by TCRdb to 2016 to 2019). Some background on the complete study: Deep quantitative profiling of the T cell receptor repertoire was used in the study to follow responses to a trivalent subunit inactivated influenza vaccine. Study-level results and caveats: According to the authors, only a limited number of new T cells may be recruited by each seasonal influenza vaccination.

Library preparation was by RT-PCR. Sequencing relied on an Illumina HiSeq 2500. Using fastp trimming at Q25 and MiXCR clonotype assembly, TCRdb reanalyzed the public sequencing data and kept in-frame beta chains. Every distinct CDR3 protein forms one entry, paired with its most common genes and DNA. Present in this sample are just over 300,000 distinct CDR3 sequences, approximately 21% of which were seen just once. The top ten hold 10% of the sample. Per the germline V gene (reference sequence), SGHKS is the CDR1 and YYEKEE is the CDR2. V loses 0 bases, J loses 2 bases, and the germline ends lie 9 bases apart. From cysteine to phenylalanine, the CDR3 is 15 amino acids long. The CDR3 DNA has 45 bases and is translated from base 1. On this clonotype itself: No antigen is known for it. No base qualities exist here, and no much larger clone lies one base off it.

This sample comprised PBMCs from blood, obtained 21 months after vaccination. This TCR came from a man between 50 and 70 years old who received an inactivated influenza vaccine. Donor details come from another sample of the same person, matched by shared clones. Recombination linked TRBV5-5 to TRBJ2-1, with the D gene too uncertain to name. CDR3 region: CASSLAGSPYNEQFF. The DNA sequence is TGTGCCAGCAGCTTGGCGGGTAGTCCCTACAATGAGCAGTTCTTC.